The rows below give T cell receptor beta chains drawn from one sample of a study of blood T cell repertoires in COVID-19. Measured with immunoSEQ multiplex PCR; TCRdb has only the in-frame clones, and not every one. This table holds roughly 220,000 clones, more than 80% found once. Sample: peripheral blood. These receptors all stem from a woman older than 75 with COVID-19, enrolled during active disease. Each CDR3 is given with its conserved first and last residue. Each record gives: J gene, CDR3 length, D gene, clone size, V gene, CDR3 protein, CDR3 DNA. D genes are given only for firm matches. Expanded clones get a size class; other rows say once, few or many, or leave the size out.

>TRBJ2-1|16|TRBD2|once|TRBV19
CASSIERTRPYNEQFF
TGTGCCAGTAGTATAGAAAGGACTAGACCCTACAATGAGCAGTTCTTC
>TRBJ1-6|20|TRBD1|few|TRBV5-5
CASSLATQGARGNFNSPLHF
TGTGCCAGCAGCTTGGCCACCCAGGGGGCAAGGGGGAACTTCAATTCACCCCTCCACTTT
>TRBJ1-2|12|.|once|TRBV25-1
CASSSSLYGYTF
TGTGCCAGCAGTAGTTCACTCTATGGCTACACCTTC
>TRBJ2-7|14|TRBD2|once|TRBV18
CASSPASGRYEQYF
TGTGCCAGCTCACCCGCTAGCGGGAGGTACGAGCAGTACTTC
>TRBJ1-2|15|TRBD1|.|TRBV6-5
CASSYRDRGLYGYTF
TGTGCCAGCAGTTACCGGGACAGGGGGCTCTATGGCTACACCTTC
>TRBJ2-3|12|TRBD2|.|TRBV28
CASSYSGNTQYF
TGTGCCAGCAGTTATAGCGGGAATACGCAGTATTTT
>TRBJ2-7|14|.|.|TRBV6-5
CASSRPQVAYEQYF
TGTGCCAGCTCCCGCCCCCAGGTTGCCTACGAGCAGTACTTC
>TRBJ2-5|13|TRBD1|.|TRBV7-4
CGAGGPCRETQYF
TGTGGGGCAGGGGGTCCGTGCCGAGAGACCCAGTACTTC
>TRBJ1-3|15|.|.|TRBV7-2
CASSWAPGVGNTIYF
TGTGCCAGCAGCTGGGCCCCGGGGGTCGGAAACACCATATATTTT
>TRBJ1-4|13|.|.|TRBV5-4
CASSLQTDEKLFF
TGTGCCAGCAGCTTACAGACAGATGAAAAACTGTTTTTT
>TRBJ2-4|13|TRBD1|.|TRBV24-1
CATSDGQGDIQYF
TGTGCCACCAGTGATGGACAGGGGGACATTCAGTACTTC
>TRBJ2-5|14|.|.|TRBV18
CASSPSGNQETQYF
TGTGCCAGCTCACCAAGCGGCAACCAAGAGACCCAGTACTTC
>TRBJ1-1|13|.|once|TRBV30
CAWSVSRNTEAFF
TGTGCCTGGAGTGTATCGAGGAACACTGAAGCTTTCTTT
>TRBJ2-7|12|.|.|TRBV2
CASTTRKYEQYF
TGTGCCAGCACCACGCGAAAGTACGAGCAGTACTTC
>TRBJ1-2|15|.|.|TRBV18
CASSPRTATNYGYTF
TGTGCCAGCTCACCGAGGACAGCTACTAACTATGGCTACACCTTC
>TRBJ2-7|12|.|once|TRBV5-6
CASMGRDYEQYF
TGTGCCAGCATGGGGCGGGACTACGAGCAGTACTTC
>TRBJ1-2|17|TRBD1|.|TRBV27
CASSLKPPGQANYGYTF
TGTGCCAGCAGTTTAAAACCCCCGGGACAGGCTAACTATGGCTACACCTTC
>TRBJ2-1|13|TRBD2|.|TRBV11-2
CASSSGLANEQFF
TGTGCCAGCAGCTCCGGACTAGCCAATGAGCAGTTCTTC
>TRBJ2-5|15|TRBD1|.|TRBV5-6
CASSLGDRVTETQYF
TGTGCCAGCAGCTTGGGAGACAGGGTGACAGAGACCCAGTACTTC
>TRBJ2-4|12|.|once|TRBV19
CASRLGQDIQYF
TGTGCCAGTAGATTGGGGCAGGACATTCAGTACTTC
>TRBJ2-3|13|TRBD2|.|TRBV30
CAWGAGLSNTQYF
TGTGCCTGGGGAGCGGGACTGTCTAATACGCAGTATTTT
>TRBJ1-6|16|TRBD1|.|TRBV18
CASSPLGQRYNSPLHF
TGTGCCAGCTCACCATTGGGACAGCGTTATAATTCACCCCTCCACTTT
>TRBJ1-5|15|TRBD1|.|TRBV2
CASSEQGASNQPQHF
TGTGCCAGCAGTGAGCAGGGGGCAAGCAATCAGCCCCAGCATTTT
>TRBJ1-1|14|TRBD1|.|TRBV9
CASRLGQMNTEAFF
TGTGCCAGCAGGTTGGGACAGATGAACACTGAAGCTTTCTTT
>TRBJ1-4|16|.|.|TRBV7-2
CASSANPPATNEKLFF
TGTGCCAGCAGCGCGAACCCCCCCGCAACTAATGAAAAACTGTTTTTT
>TRBJ1-2|13|.|once|TRBV27
CASSLGQFYGYTF
TGTGCCAGCAGTTTAGGGCAGTTCTATGGCTACACCTTC
>TRBJ2-1|14|.|.|TRBV18
CASSPSEGLVEQFF
TGTGCCAGCTCACCATCGGAGGGCTTAGTCGAGCAGTTCTTC
>TRBJ2-5|12|.|.|TRBV5-4
CASSFPRETQYF
TGTGCCAGCAGCTTCCCCCGTGAGACCCAGTACTTC
>TRBJ2-1|15|.|.|TRBV21-1
CARSTSGRVGNEQFF
TGTGCCAGGTCGACCAGCGGGAGAGTCGGCAATGAGCAGTTCTTC
>TRBJ1-5|14|TRBD1|.|TRBV2
CASSGLRGEQPQHF
TGTGCCAGCAGTGGTCTCAGGGGGGAACAGCCCCAGCATTTT
>TRBJ2-7|15|.|.|TRBV6-6
CASRHSRQGGYEQYF
TGTGCCAGCAGACACTCCCGGCAGGGTGGATACGAGCAGTACTTC
>TRBJ2-7|15|.|.|TRBV5-1
CASSPYTSFPGEQYF
TGCGCCAGCAGCCCTTATACGTCCTTTCCAGGCGAGCAGTACTTC
>TRBJ2-5|13|.|.|TRBV7-2
CASSLYRQETQYF
TGTGCCAGCAGCTTATACCGGCAAGAGACCCAGTACTTC
>TRBJ2-5|16|TRBD2|.|TRBV5-6
CASSYRTSGGRETQYF
TGTGCCAGCAGCTATAGGACTAGCGGGGGGCGAGAGACCCAGTACTTC
>TRBJ1-2|14|TRBD1|.|TRBV5-1
CASSPGQSQGGYTF
TGCGCCAGCAGCCCGGGACAGTCACAGGGTGGCTACACCTTC